These 31 T cell receptor beta chains came from one sample sequenced in a study of blood T cell repertoires in COVID-19. Assay: immunoSEQ multiplex PCR; the TCRdb copy retains only in-frame clones and omits some. This table has over 450,000 clones, 85% to 90% appearing once. The material sequenced was peripheral blood. The receptor source for this set is a woman aged 50 to 60 with COVID-19, enrolled during active disease.

The chain uses TRBV19 and TRBJ1-4, with D possibly being TRBD1 (6 bases). Looked up from germline, CDR1 is LNHDA and CDR2 is SQIVND (reference sequence). V was shortened by 5 bases and J by 8 bases, with 18 bases between the two germline ends. The CDR3 spans 15 residues. CDR3 DNA: TGTGCCAGTAGTGTCGTACAGGGTCGGGACGAAAAACTGTTTTTT. It translates to CASSVVQGRDEKLFF.

The chain recombines TRBV2 with TRBJ2-7, with TRBD2 matching 10 bases. The CDR3 is 13 residues long. Germline CDR1 and CDR2: SNHLY and FYNNEI. Trimming took 5 bases from V and 6 from J; bases not matched to a gene: 4. CDR3 nucleotides: TGTGCCAGCAGTATCGTAGCGGGGGGCGAGCAGTACTTC. Protein: CASSIVAGGEQYF.

The rearrangement joins TRBV5-1 to TRBJ1-5, with 7 bases identical to TRBD1. CDR3 length: 16 amino acids. The germline gives CDR1 SGHRS, CDR2 YFSETQ. V was clipped by 0 bases and J by 4 bases; unmatched bases: 7. CDR3 sequence (DNA): TGCGCCAGCAGCTTGGACGGGTCAGGGGGGAATCAGCCCCAGCATTTT. Its protein product is CASSLDGSGGNQPQHF.

This sequence joins TRBV6-2 or TRBV6-3 and TRBJ2-5, with a possible D match to TRBD2 (7 bases). With 2 bases removed from V and 2 bases from J, the gap between germline ends came to 12 bases. There are 15 residues in the CDR3. Per the germline V gene, CDR1 is MNHEY and CDR2 is SVGEGT. CDR3 DNA sequence: TGTGCCAGCAGTTACGGTGGGGGGGCTCAAGAGACCCAGTACTTC. Translation: CASSYGGGAQETQYF.

The chain uses TRBV19 and TRBJ1-5; 8 bases line up with TRBD1. The V gene's germline CDR1 is LNHDA and CDR2 SQIVND (reference sequence). Trimming took 2 bases from V and 2 from J; bases not matched to a gene: 5. This CDR3 region has 16 residues. The CDR3: CASSIMGTGGNQPQHF. CDR3 DNA sequence: TGTGCCAGTAGTATAATGGGGACAGGAGGCAATCAGCCCCAGCATTTT.

The V and J genes are TRBV2 and TRBJ2-3, with TRBD2 matching over 7 bases. The CDR3 totals 15 residues. The germline CDR1 and CDR2 sequences are SNHLY and FYNNEI. V lost 7 bases and J lost 0; bases outside the gene matches: 7. The DNA for the CDR3 is TGTGCCAGCACCGGGGGGACTACCAGCACAGATACGCAGTATTTT. Translating gives CASTGGTTSTDTQYF.

This rearrangement joins TRBV3-1 (or the pseudogene TRBV3-2) to TRBJ1-3; possibly TRBD1 for D (6 bases). V lost 2 bases to trimming and J lost 4 bases, with 12 bases between them. Germline loops: CDR1 LGHDT, CDR2 YNNKEL (reference sequence). This CDR3 comprises 15 residues. DNA of the CDR3: TGTGCCAGCAGCCAAAGACAGGACTCCGGAAACACCATATATTTT. It is translated as CASSQRQDSGNTIYF.

The chain uses TRBV5-5 and TRBJ1-1; 8 nucleotides match TRBD1. Germline V lookup: CDR1 SGHKS, CDR2 YYEKEE (reference sequence). J gave up 5 bases and V 5 bases, and 11 bases lay outside the gene matches. This CDR3 is built from 15 residues. For the CDR3, the DNA is TGTGCCAGCAGTTGGAAGGCCACAGGGGGTACTGAAGCTTTCTTT. As protein: CASSWKATGGTEAFF.

The chain recombines TRBV7-9 with TRBJ2-7; D not resolved. CDR3 length: 15 amino acids. Looked up from germline, CDR1 is SEHNR and CDR2 is FQNEAQ (reference sequence). Between the trimmed V and J ends, which lost 5 bases and 1 base, there was a span of 15 bases. For the CDR3, the DNA is TGTGCCAGCAGCCAAACCCCTACCAGGTCCTACGAGCAGTACTTC. Translation gives CASSQTPTRSYEQYF.

V gene TRBV15 combines with J gene TRBJ1-1; 7 bases are shared with TRBD1. V lost 0 bases to trimming and J lost 10 bases; unmatched junction nucleotides: 5. The CDR3 is made up of 13 amino acids. The germline gives CDR1 LNHNV, CDR2 YYDKDF (reference sequence). Here the CDR3 reads CATSREKGAGAFF. DNA for the CDR3: TGTGCCACCAGCAGAGAGAAGGGGGCAGGAGCTTTCTTT.

The chain employs TRBV28 and TRBJ2-5; no firm D call. The CDR3 loop spans 13 amino acids. Germline CDR1 is MDHEN and CDR2 is SYDVKM. Trimming left V 2 bases short and J 3 bases short, with 7 bases between. CDR3 nucleotide sequence: TGTGCCAGCAGTTTACTAGATAAAGAGACCCAGTACTTC. This gives the protein CASSLLDKETQYF.

The sample holds one count of this clone. This sequence joins TRBV7-2 and TRBJ1-2; 7 bases line up with TRBD1. CDR1 is SGHTA and CDR2 is FQGNSA in the germline V gene. Germline trimming cut 5 bases from V and 4 bases from J; bases unmatched to any gene: 7. The CDR3 loop spans 14 amino acids. The DNA for the CDR3 is TGTGCCAGCAGCCCAGGGGGAATGGGCTATGGCTACACCTTC. This codes for CASSPGGMGYGYTF.

This chain uses TRBV24-1 with TRBJ2-3; possibly TRBD1 for D (7 bases). V was shortened by 9 bases and J by 5 bases, with 14 bases between the two germline ends. The CDR3 is made up of 13 amino acids. Germline loops: CDR1 KGHDR, CDR2 SFDVKD. CDR3 protein: CATSTGRQDTQYF. The CDR3 DNA is TGTGCCACCTCGACAGGGAGGCAAGATACGCAGTATTTT.

V usage is TRBV28 and J usage is TRBJ1-5; D is perhaps TRBD1 (6 bases). The V end was cut by 5 bases, the J end by 3 bases, with 14 bases between. Germline V gives CDR1 MDHEN, CDR2 SYDVKM. CDR3 size: 15 residues. The CDR3 sequence is CASSPGGQFNQPQHF. In nucleotides, the CDR3 is TGTGCCAGCAGTCCCGGGGGGCAGTTCAATCAGCCCCAGCATTTT.

The rearrangement uses TRBV15 and TRBJ1-2, with unresolved D. Germline-derived CDR1 and CDR2 are LNHNV and YYDKDF (reference sequence). Trimming pared 0 bases from V and 8 bases from J, leaving 7 bases between. The CDR3 totals 12 residues. CDR3 sequence: CATSRDGRGYTF. The CDR3 nucleotides are TGTGCCACCAGCAGAGATGGGAGAGGCTACACCTTC.

V usage is TRBV12-5 and J usage is TRBJ1-4; no firm D call. Germline loops: CDR1 LGHNT, CDR2 FRNRAP. The germline V and J ends were trimmed by 6 bases and 0 bases, with 8 bases remaining between them. The CDR3 extends over 14 amino acids. CDR3 in DNA: TGTGCTAGTGGCCCCGAGACAACTAATGAAAAACTGTTTTTT. Translation: CASGPETTNEKLFF.

The genes are TRBV25-1 and TRBJ2-1, with TRBD1 identical over 7 bases. The V segment lost 4 bases and the J segment 8 bases; nucleotides outside the gene matches: 14. This CDR3 is built from 16 residues. Germline loops: CDR1 MGHDK, CDR2 SYGVNS. The CDR3 DNA sequence: TGTGCCAGCAGTGGAAACAGGGGTGGTAGAATGGATGAGCAGTTCTTC. Protein product: CASSGNRGGRMDEQFF.

The chain has TRBV30 and TRBJ2-3; TRBD1 might be the D (6 bases). The CDR3 runs to 11 residues. The germline V and J ends were trimmed by 2 bases and 12 bases, with 12 bases remaining between them. Germline V CDR1 and CDR2: GTSNPN, SVGIG (reference sequence). Here the CDR3 reads CAWSNGQNQYF. The DNA of the CDR3 is TGTGCCTGGAGTAACGGACAGAATCAGTATTTT.

The chain joins TRBV5-4 to TRBJ2-4; maybe TRBD1 (6 bases). CDR1 is SGHNT, CDR2 YYREEE, per germline (reference sequence). The V end was cut by 0 bases, the J end by 7 bases, with 14 bases between. The CDR3 contains 15 residues. The CDR3 DNA sequence: TGTGCCAGCAGCTTGGCCGGGGCACAGGGTAACATTCAGTACTTC. Its translation: CASSLAGAQGNIQYF.

The chain uses TRBV27 and TRBJ1-4, with 8 bases matching TRBD1. The CDR3 runs 13 residues. Germline-derived CDR1 and CDR2 are MNHEY and SMNVEV (reference sequence). Trimming at V came to 6 bases and at J to 8 bases, leaving 5 bases not matched to a gene. The CDR3 DNA is TGTGCCAGCAGGGACAGGGTCCGGGAAAAACTGTTTTTT. Protein sequence: CASRDRVREKLFF. The entire variable domain, with the rest obtained from reference TRBV27 and TRBJ1-4, is as follows: EAQVTQNPRYLITVTGKKLTVTCSQNMNHEYMSWYRQDPGLGLRQIYYSMNVEVTDKGDVPEGYKVSRKEKRNFPLILESPSPNQTSLYFCASRDRVREKLFFGSGTQLSVL.

The chain employs TRBV10-2 and TRBJ2-7, with no clear D. The CDR3 loop spans 12 amino acids. In germline, CDR1 is WSHSY, CDR2 SAAADI. V was clipped by 9 bases and J by 0 bases, with 9 bases between them. The CDR3 nucleotides read TGCGCCAGTTCCACCAGCTCCTACGAGCAGTACTTC. It specifies CASSTSSYEQYF.

This chain joins TRBV11-1 and TRBJ2-3, with TRBD2 matching over 7 bases. Germline CDR1 SGHAT, CDR2 FQDESV (reference sequence). The CDR3 runs 15 residues. The V and J ends lost 5 bases and 5 bases, in that order; junction bases with no gene match: 10. This chain's CDR3 is CASSRREGVRDTQYF. The CDR3 DNA is TGTGCCAGCAGCCGAAGGGAGGGAGTTAGAGATACGCAGTATTTT.

The rearrangement uses TRBV29-1 and TRBJ2-7; 7 bases align to TRBD1. V trimming: 4 bases; J trimming: 2 bases; junction bases outside the gene matches: 2. There are 12 residues in the CDR3. CDR1 and CDR2 (germline): SQVTM, ANQGSEA. The CDR3 reads CSVAGQTYEQYF. In DNA, the CDR3 is TGCAGCGTTGCGGGACAGACCTACGAGCAGTACTTC.

The J gene is TRBJ2-7, the V gene TRBV28; D may be TRBD1 (7 bases). CDR1 is MDHEN and CDR2 is SYDVKM in the germline V gene. The V end lost 6 bases, the J end lost 4 bases, and 13 bases lay between the germline ends. The CDR3 spans 13 residues. This CDR3 is CASSRRDRYEQYF. DNA for the CDR3: TGTGCCAGCAGCCGGCGGGACAGATACGAGCAGTACTTC.

CDR3 residues: CATSREKTSEAFF. As DNA, the CDR3 is TGTGCCACCAGCAGAGAGAAGACTTCAGAAGCTTTCTTT. The genes are TRBV15 and TRBJ1-1; D is undetermined. Trimming shortened V by 0 bases and J by 8 bases, and 10 bases separated the two germline ends. The CDR3 length is 13 residues. CDR1 LNHNV and CDR2 YYDKDF come from the germline V gene (reference sequence).

This clone was observed a few times. Other DNA sequences in this specimen translate into the identical CDR3. This chain connects TRBV7-9 to TRBJ2-7; TRBD2 matches at 7 bases. After removal of 4 bases from V and 1 base from J, the junction contained 1 base not matched to a gene. The CDR3 extends over 13 amino acids. Germline V gene data show CDR1 as SEHNR and CDR2 as FQNEAQ (reference sequence). The CDR3 DNA sequence: TGTGCCAGCAGCTCGGGGGGATCCTACGAGCAGTACTTC. As protein: CASSSGGSYEQYF.

The J gene is TRBJ1-1, the V gene TRBV28; D possibly corresponds to TRBD1 (5 bases). CDR1 and CDR2 (germline): MDHEN, SYDVKM. The CDR3 totals 14 residues. V lost 6 bases and J lost 4, with 15 bases in between. The CDR3 region is CASRGTRTGTEAFF. CDR3 nucleotide sequence: TGTGCCAGCAGGGGGACTAGGACGGGCACTGAAGCTTTCTTT.

CDR3 residues: CASSDYLGYSQETQYF. The CDR3 DNA follows: TGTGCCAGCAGTGATTACTTGGGCTACAGCCAAGAGACCCAGTACTTC. The chain links TRBV2 to TRBJ2-5, with D uncertain. The germline V gene has CDR1 SNHLY and CDR2 FYNNEI. The CDR3 has 16 amino acids. V was clipped by 3 bases and J by 1 base, with 15 bases between them.

The V gene is TRBV5-5, the J gene TRBJ1-1; 7 positions agree with TRBD1. Germline lookup yields CDR1 SGHKS and CDR2 YYEKEE (reference sequence). This CDR3 contains 14 residues. The V and J ends lost 5 bases and 1 base, in that order; junction bases with no gene match: 5. CDR3 in DNA: TGTGCCAGCAGGTTGACAGGGAAGAACACTGAAGCTTTCTTT. This sequence encodes CASRLTGKNTEAFF.

This chain links TRBV11-1 with TRBJ2-7; 7 bases are a match to TRBD1. Germline-derived CDR1 and CDR2 are SGHAT and FQDESV (reference sequence). With V trimmed by 1 base and J by 0 bases, 6 bases remained unmatched. The CDR3 has 16 amino acids. CDR3 sequence reads: CASSLESGQFSYEQYF. CDR3 DNA: TGTGCCAGCAGCTTAGAGTCGGGACAGTTCTCCTACGAGCAGTACTTC.

The chain employs TRBV29-1 and TRBJ2-7; D gene uncertain. Germline assignment: CDR1 SQVTM and CDR2 ANQGSEA. Trimming shortened V by 6 bases and J by 3 bases, and 9 bases separated the two germline ends. This CDR3 comprises 11 residues. This CDR3 reads CSVRVDYEQYF. The CDR3 DNA reads TGCAGCGTCCGAGTCGACTACGAGCAGTACTTC.